Shown below are 20 T cell receptor beta chains from a single sample sequenced in a study of cytomegalovirus exposure and HLA in healthy donors. The PCR ran on 60 Vbeta and 13 Jbeta primers. Only in-frame clones appear in the TCRdb table, and some are missing; sequencing was by immunoSEQ multiplex PCR. The table lists fewer than 40,000 clones, around 80% of them singletons. Material: PBMCs. The receptors stem from a woman younger than 35 in good health and CMV-seronegative.

The chain joins TRBV5-4 to TRBJ2-7, with a tentative D call TRBD2 (6 bases). V lost 4 bases and J 3 bases, leaving 14 bases between the germline ends. CDR1 and CDR2 from the germline V gene are SGHNT and YYREEE (reference sequence). This CDR3 contains 14 residues. The DNA of the CDR3 is TGTGCCAGCAGCAGACTAGGGCGGATCTACGAGCAGTACTTC. Translation gives CASSRLGRIYEQYF.

This clone came up a few times. J is TRBJ2-2 and V is TRBV6-4; TRBD1 matches 8 bases. Germline loops: CDR1 MRHNA, CDR2 SNTAGT. The CDR3 extends over 15 amino acids. The junction had 12 bases not matched to a gene; V was cut back by 9 bases and J by 6 bases. The CDR3: CASRGQGERAGELFF. CDR3 sequence (DNA): TGTGCCAGTCGTGGACAGGGAGAGAGGGCCGGGGAGCTGTTTTTT.

J is TRBJ2-3 and V is TRBV2; perhaps TRBD2 as D (6 bases). Deletions cut 3 bases from V and 4 bases from J, with 11 bases between. CDR1 is SNHLY, CDR2 FYNNEI, per germline. The CDR3 is 14 amino acids. The CDR3 region has the DNA TGTGCCAGCAGTGATTTGGCGGGGCCAGATACGCAGTATTTT. This gives the protein CASSDLAGPDTQYF.

The J gene is TRBJ2-1, the V gene TRBV5-6; 10 bases map to TRBD2. V shed 8 bases and J 1 base; nucleotides not matched to a gene: 6. The germline gives CDR1 SGHDT, CDR2 YYEEEE. The CDR3 runs to 15 residues. CDR3 amino acids: CASRTSGASYNEQFF. As DNA, the CDR3 is TGTGCCAGTCGAACTAGCGGGGCTTCCTACAATGAGCAGTTCTTC.

The chain uses TRBV4-1 and TRBJ1-5; 7 bases match TRBD1. The CDR3 has 15 amino acids. The germline V gene encodes CDR1 MGHRA and CDR2 YSYEKL. V lost 3 bases, J lost 3 bases, and 5 bases stayed unmatched. CDR3 region: CASSQPGGSNQPQHF. The CDR3 region has the DNA TGCGCCAGCAGCCAGCCAGGGGGGTCCAATCAGCCCCAGCATTTT.

This clone was seen just once. The rearrangement links TRBV23-1 to TRBJ1-1; D is possibly TRBD1 (6 bases). TRBV23-1 is reported as an ORF; its role is uncertain. CDR3 length: 14 residues. Trimming pared 6 bases from V and 0 bases from J, leaving 11 bases between. The CDR3 spells CASRDDRLNTEAFF. CDR3 DNA: TGCGCCAGCAGGGACGACAGGTTGAACACTGAAGCTTTCTTT.

The V call is TRBV6-1, the J call TRBJ2-3; 9 bases agree with TRBD2. In germline, CDR1 is MNHNS, CDR2 SASEGT. CDR3 length: 15 amino acids. The junction had 5 bases not matched to a gene; V was cut back by 5 bases and J by 2 bases. CDR3 residues: CASSPLAGNTDTQYF. CDR3 nucleotides: TGTGCCAGCAGTCCCCTAGCGGGGAACACAGATACGCAGTATTTT.

This chain uses TRBV5-1 with TRBJ2-1; 8 bases fit TRBD1. Looked up from germline, CDR1 is SGHRS and CDR2 is YFSETQ. This CDR3 region has 11 residues. V trimming: 9 bases; J trimming: 7 bases; junction bases outside the gene matches: 3. The CDR3 region has the DNA TGCGCCACCCGACAGGGGAATGAGCAGTTCTTC. Amino acids: CATRQGNEQFF. The entire variable domain, with the rest obtained from reference TRBV5-1 and TRBJ2-1, is as follows: KAGVTQTPRYLIKTRGQQVTLSCSPISGHRSVSWYQQTPGQGLQFLFEYFSETQRNKGNFPGRFSGRQFSNSRSEMNVSTLELGDSALYLCATRQGNEQFFGPGTRLTVL.

This rearrangement joins TRBV2 to TRBJ1-1; the match to TRBD1 covers 7 bases. In germline, CDR1 is SNHLY, CDR2 FYNNEI. The J segment lost 1 base and the V segment lost 5 bases, leaving 4 bases of the junction unmatched. The CDR3 length is 14 residues. The CDR3 loop is CASSRDRQNTEAFF. As DNA, the CDR3 is TGTGCCAGCAGTCGGGACAGACAGAACACTGAAGCTTTCTTT.

The chain is built from TRBV30 and TRBJ2-7; a weak D match, TRBD1 (6 bases). Germline CDR1 is GTSNPN and CDR2 is SVGIG (reference sequence). This CDR3 contains 14 residues. Trimming shortened V by 4 bases and J by 0 bases, and 13 bases separated the two germline ends. CDR3 DNA: TGTGCCTGGAACACCGGGACATACTCCTACGAGCAGTACTTC. It is translated as CAWNTGTYSYEQYF.

The chain joins TRBV7-9 to TRBJ1-2; 7 bases map to TRBD1. Germline V lookup: CDR1 SEHNR, CDR2 FQNEAQ (reference sequence). The junction had 8 bases not matched to a gene; V was cut back by 5 bases and J by 2 bases. The CDR3 sequence is 15 residues long. The DNA of the CDR3 is TGTGCCAGCAGCCCCGACAGGGTAGACAACTATGGCTACACCTTC. Translation gives CASSPDRVDNYGYTF.

The chain joins TRBV7-9 to TRBJ2-7; TRBD2 matches at 12 bases. With 5 bases clipped from V and 7 bases from J, the junction kept 18 bases outside the gene matches. The CDR3 length is 18 residues. From germline, CDR1 is SEHNR and CDR2 FQNEAQ (reference sequence). This CDR3 reads CASSPPSKTSGRTDEQYF. The CDR3 DNA is TGTGCCAGCAGCCCGCCATCCAAGACTAGCGGGAGAACAGATGAGCAGTACTTC.

The CDR3 region has the DNA TGTGCCAGCAGCCAATTGACAGGACCCACTGAAGCTTTCTTT. Encoded protein: CASSQLTGPTEAFF. The rearrangement uses TRBV11-2 and TRBJ1-1; tentative D call: TRBD1 (6 bases). Germline loops: CDR1 SGHAT, CDR2 FQNNGV. CDR3 length: 14 amino acids. Trimming cost V 5 bases and J 4 bases, with 14 bases left between them. The whole variable domain, filled in from reference TRBV11-2 and TRBJ1-1, reads EAGVAQSPRYKIIEKRQSVAFWCNPISGHATLYWYQQILGQGPKLLIQFQNNGVVDDSQLPKDRFSAERLKGVDSTLKIQPAKLEDSAVYLCASSQLTGPTEAFFGQGTRLTVV.

The rearrangement links TRBV6-6 to TRBJ2-7; D is unclear. Trimming cost V 2 bases and J 0 bases, with 8 bases left between them. The CDR3 has 14 amino acids. Per germline, CDR1 MNHNY and CDR2 SVGAGI (reference sequence). This chain's CDR3 is CASSYAADSYEQYF. The CDR3 DNA follows: TGTGCCAGCAGTTACGCGGCGGACTCCTACGAGCAGTACTTC.

The chain carries TRBV18 and TRBJ1-1; D may be TRBD1 (5 bases). This CDR3 comprises 16 residues. Trimming pared 1 base from V and 2 bases from J, leaving 14 bases between. Germline-derived CDR1 and CDR2 are KGHSH and LQKENI. The CDR3 here is CASSPRDSPSNTEAFF. The CDR3 region has the DNA TGTGCCAGCTCACCACGAGACAGCCCCTCCAACACTGAAGCTTTCTTT.

This clone was seen a few times. The J gene is TRBJ1-2, the V gene TRBV9; 7 bases fit TRBD1. Germline V gives CDR1 SGDLS, CDR2 YYNGEE. V gave up 0 bases and J gave up 4 bases; unmatched junction bases: 0. The CDR3 contains 13 residues. CDR3 nucleotide sequence: TGTGCCAGCAGCGTAGCAGGGGGCTATGGCTACACCTTC. Protein: CASSVAGGYGYTF.

The J gene is TRBJ2-3, the V gene TRBV7-2; 7 bases agree with TRBD2. The CDR3 extends over 16 amino acids. The J segment lost 1 base and the V segment lost 5 bases, leaving 9 bases of the junction unmatched. The germline V gene encodes CDR1 SGHTA and CDR2 FQGNSA. CDR3 DNA sequence: TGTGCCAGCAGCGATAGTGGGGGAGGGGGCACAGATACGCAGTATTTT. Residues: CASSDSGGGGTDTQYF.

This clone showed up just once. V and J are TRBV4-1 and TRBJ1-1, with D possibly TRBD1 on 6 matching bases. Germline CDR1 is MGHRA and CDR2 is YSYEKL. This CDR3 contains 16 residues. V was cut by 0 bases and J by 1 base, with 12 bases left in between. The CDR3 reads CASSQEGAKGNTEAFF. For the CDR3, the DNA is TGCGCCAGCAGCCAAGAGGGGGCAAAAGGGAACACTGAAGCTTTCTTT.

This clone occurred once. This CDR3 is CAISEPPGTNKETQYF. Here the CDR3 DNA reads TGTGCCATCAGTGAACCACCGGGGACAAATAAAGAGACCCAGTACTTC. The chain has TRBV10-3 and TRBJ2-5, with a possible D match to TRBD1 (6 bases). Germline loops: CDR1 ENHRY, CDR2 SYGVKD. With 3 bases removed from V and 3 bases from J, the gap between germline ends came to 17 bases. The CDR3 loop spans 16 amino acids.

The CDR3 coding sequence is TGTGCCAGCAGCATTTTGGAGACAGGGAAGGCCTACGAGCAGTACTTC. Its protein product is CASSILETGKAYEQYF. The chain joins TRBV21-1 to TRBJ2-7; TRBD1, the D gene given by the table, was not confirmed from the DNA. TRBV21-1 corresponds to a pseudogene. The CDR3 spans 16 residues.